This passage covers 4 T cell receptor beta chains from one sample sequenced in a study of identical twins. TCRdb reprocessed the 5' RACE reads via MiXCR and lists one record per CDR3 protein. The top ten hold roughly 5% of the sample, which has about 210,000 distinct CDR3 sequences, 9.4% seen once. Sequenced sample: memory (CD45RO+) T cells sorted from blood. The receptors originated from a woman aged 18-29 years in good health.

This clonotype has only a few counts. V and J are TRBV7-2 and TRBJ2-7, with 10 positions matching TRBD2. Per the germline V gene, CDR1 is SGHTA and CDR2 is FQGNSA. After removal of 0 bases from V and 7 bases from J, the junction contained 6 bases not matched to a gene. There are 15 residues in the CDR3. The CDR3 DNA sequence: TGTGCCAGCAGCTTAGCGACTAGCGGGCCGGGGGAGCAGTACTTC. This gives the protein CASSLATSGPGEQYF.

In the case of this clonotype: A read error may explain this, as a much larger clone is one base away. The gene calls are TRBV3-1 and TRBJ2-7, with TRBD1 matching 7 bases. The CDR3 contains 13 residues. With V trimmed by 1 base and J by 9 bases, 6 bases remained unmatched. Germline V gene data show CDR1 as LGHDT and CDR2 as YNNKEL (reference sequence). The CDR3 here is CASSQGQGGVQYF. Here the CDR3 DNA reads TGTGCCAGCAGCCAAGGACAGGGTGGCGTGCAGTACTTC.

There are a few counts of this clonotype. J is TRBJ2-7 and V is TRBV5-1; D is perhaps TRBD1 or TRBD2 (5 bases each). Germline V lookup: CDR1 SGHRS, CDR2 YFSETQ. The CDR3 extends over 15 amino acids. Trimming left V 0 bases short and J 1 base short, with 11 bases between. The CDR3 region has the DNA TGCGCCAGCAGCTTGGCCTATGGGGGTTCCTACGAGCAGTACTTC. It codes for CASSLAYGGSYEQYF. The full variable domain, rest sourced from reference TRBV5-1 and TRBJ2-7, is KAGVTQTPRYLIKTRGQQVTLSCSPISGHRSVSWYQQTPGQGLQFLFEYFSETQRNKGNFPGRFSGRQFSNSRSEMNVSTLELGDSALYLCASSLAYGGSYEQYFGPGTRLTVT.

This clonotype appeared many times. This chain connects TRBV25-1 to TRBJ1-4; D ambiguous. Germline CDR1 and CDR2: MGHDK and SYGVNS. The CDR3 spans 16 residues. Trimming pared 4 bases from V and 0 bases from J, leaving 12 bases between. The CDR3 coding sequence is TGTGCCAGCAGTGCCACAGACGGTACAACTAATGAAAAACTGTTTTTT. Protein product: CASSATDGTTNEKLFF.